One TCR beta chain is described in this entry. Antigen unknown. The data belong to a study of OX40 agonist ivuxolimab in advanced cancers. Findings and limits, study-wide: Clones of CD4+ and CD8+ blood T cells grew by week 6 at doses of 0.1 to 3.0 mg/kg.

Sequenced by immunoSEQ multiplex PCR; TCRdb stores in-frame clones only, minus some. The data show some 86,000 clones, around 94% seen once. This receptor was taken from an adult with an advanced solid tumor such as melanoma, head and neck, liver or kidney cancer. The specimen comprised CD4+ or CD8+ T cells sorted from blood, sampled in a trial of the OX40 agonist ivuxolimab.

In DNA, the CDR3 is TGTGCCAGCAGCCCTAAGACAGCCAACACCGGGGAGCTGTTTTTT. Its protein product is CASSPKTANTGELFF. This chain joins TRBV7-9 and TRBJ2-2; D might be TRBD1 (5 bases). Germline lookup yields CDR1 SEHNR and CDR2 FQNEAQ (reference sequence). Trimming removed 5 bases at V and 2 bases at J, with 12 bases between. The CDR3 covers 15 residues.